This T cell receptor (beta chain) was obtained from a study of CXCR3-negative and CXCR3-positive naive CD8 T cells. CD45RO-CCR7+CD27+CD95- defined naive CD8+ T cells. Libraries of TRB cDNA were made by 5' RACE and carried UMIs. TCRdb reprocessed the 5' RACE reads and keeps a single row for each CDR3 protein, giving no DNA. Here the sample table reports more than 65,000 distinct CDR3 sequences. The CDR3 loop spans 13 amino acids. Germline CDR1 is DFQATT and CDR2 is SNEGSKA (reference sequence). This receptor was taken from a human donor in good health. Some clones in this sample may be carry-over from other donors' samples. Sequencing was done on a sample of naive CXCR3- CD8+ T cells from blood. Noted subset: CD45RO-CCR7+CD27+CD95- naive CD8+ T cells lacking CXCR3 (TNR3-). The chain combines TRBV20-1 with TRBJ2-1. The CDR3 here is CSARRVSYNEQFF.